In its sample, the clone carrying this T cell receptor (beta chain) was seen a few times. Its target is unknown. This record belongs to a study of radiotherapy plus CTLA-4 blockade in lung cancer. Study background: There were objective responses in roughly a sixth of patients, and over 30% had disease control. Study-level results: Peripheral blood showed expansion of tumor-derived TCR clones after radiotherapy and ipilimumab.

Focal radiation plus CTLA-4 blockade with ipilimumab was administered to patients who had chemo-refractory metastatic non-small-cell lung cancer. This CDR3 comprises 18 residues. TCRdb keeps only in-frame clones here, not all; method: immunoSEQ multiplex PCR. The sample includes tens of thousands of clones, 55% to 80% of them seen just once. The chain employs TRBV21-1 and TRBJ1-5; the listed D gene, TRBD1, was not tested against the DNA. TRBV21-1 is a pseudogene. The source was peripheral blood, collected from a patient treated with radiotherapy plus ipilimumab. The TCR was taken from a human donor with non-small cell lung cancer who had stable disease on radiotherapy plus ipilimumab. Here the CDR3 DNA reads TGTGCCAGCAGCAAAGCAGAGGAGGGACAGGGGGCCAATCAGCCCCAGCATTTT. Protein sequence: CASSKAEEGQGANQPQHF.